What follows are 20 T cell receptor beta chains derived from one specimen sequenced in a study of T-cell memory formation after mild COVID-19. Each CDR3 protein gets one entry after TCRdb re-called the 5' RACE reads with MiXCR. Found here are some 88,000 distinct CDR3 sequences, roughly 25% of them singletons; the top ten hold roughly 39%. Sequencing input: PBMCs or a T cell subset sorted from them (not recorded which). The receptors were sampled from a man aged 18 to 30 who had mild COVID-19 (a few samples of this study predate the infection). Cell type and time point are not known.

In its sample, this clonotype was seen a few times. The chain uses TRBV12-3 or TRBV12-4 and TRBJ2-1; 7 bases fit TRBD1. The CDR3 runs to 15 residues. V gave up 5 bases and J gave up 0 bases; unmatched junction bases: 4. Here the CDR3 DNA reads TGTGCCAGCAGTGCACAGGGGAGCTCCTACAATGAGCAGTTCTTC. Its protein is CASSAQGSSYNEQFF.

This clonotype came up a few times. The CDR3 coding sequence is TGTGCCATCAGTGAGCGGGGGGTAGATACGCAGTATTTT. As protein: CAISERGVDTQYF. The chain has TRBV10-3 and TRBJ2-3; 7 bases agree with TRBD2. Trimming at V came to 2 bases and at J to 5 bases, leaving 1 base not matched to a gene. The germline V gene has CDR1 ENHRY and CDR2 SYGVKD. The CDR3 is 13 amino acids.

This clonotype showed up just a few times. The CDR3 bases are TGTGCCAGCAGTGTCCCGGGGGACGGATCCTACGAGCAGTACTTC. This sequence encodes CASSVPGDGSYEQYF. The chain joins TRBV6-2 or TRBV6-3 to TRBJ2-7, with D possibly TRBD2 on 6 matching bases. The V gene lost 5 bases and the J gene lost 1 base, with 15 bases spanning the gap. CDR1 and CDR2 (germline): MNHEY, SVGEGT. The CDR3 has 15 residues.

This clonotype was picked up a small number of times. V gene TRBV4-1 combines with J gene TRBJ1-2; the D is unclear. CDR1 and CDR2 (germline): MGHRA, YSYEKL. The CDR3 contains 14 residues. Trimming shortened V by 0 bases and J by 8 bases, and 13 bases separated the two germline ends. CDR3 sequence reads: CASSQEGNRLGYTF. The CDR3 DNA is TGCGCCAGCAGCCAAGAGGGGAATAGGCTCGGCTACACCTTC.

This clonotype has more than one count but fewer than ten. The V and J genes are TRBV20-1 and TRBJ2-7; D not certain. V dropped 7 bases and J dropped 3 bases, with 4 bases sitting between them. The CDR3 is 9 amino acids. The germline CDR1 and CDR2 sequences are DFQATT and SNEGSKA (reference sequence). CDR3 DNA: TGCAGTGGTATCTACGAGCAGTACGTC. Translating gives CSGIYEQYV.

This clonotype was counted between two and nine times. This CDR3 reads CASSHRQGLVGGVNDNEQFF. The CDR3 nucleotides are TGTGCCAGCAGCCACCGACAGGGACTAGTTGGGGGGGTGAATGACAATGAGCAGTTCTTC. This chain joins TRBV3-1 and TRBJ2-1, with D maybe TRBD2 (8 bases). The CDR3 sequence is 20 residues long. CDR1 and CDR2 from the germline V gene are LGHDT and YNNKEL (reference sequence). V lost 3 bases and J lost 5, with 29 bases in between.

The sample holds a few counts of this clonotype. The chain has TRBV29-1 and TRBJ1-2, with 8 bases aligning to TRBD1. CDR1 SQVTM and CDR2 ANQGSEA come from the germline V gene. Trimming at V came to 6 bases and at J to 3 bases, leaving 6 bases not matched to a gene. This CDR3 is 13 amino acids long. CDR3 sequence (DNA): TGCAGCGTCCGGACAGGGATTGACTATGGCTACACCTTC. Translation: CSVRTGIDYGYTF.

The rearrangement links TRBV27 to TRBJ2-1; D not resolved. Trimming cost V 3 bases and J 9 bases, with 9 bases left between them. The CDR3 runs 12 residues. CDR1 MNHEY and CDR2 SMNVEV come from the germline V gene (reference sequence). The CDR3 here is CASSFIGIEQFF. The CDR3 coding sequence is TGTGCCAGCAGTTTCATCGGAATTGAGCAGTTCTTC.

This clonotype was seen a handful of times. The rearrangement uses TRBV7-8 and TRBJ1-2, with TRBD1 as a possible D gene (5 bases). Deletions cut 0 bases from V and 2 bases from J, with 10 bases between. The CDR3 is made up of 15 amino acids. CDR1 and CDR2 (germline): SGHVS, FQNEAQ. CDR3 sequence: CASSLAGVVNYGYTF. In DNA form, the CDR3 reads TGTGCCAGCAGCTTAGCAGGGGTAGTGAACTATGGCTACACCTTC. The full variable domain, in which reference TRBV7-8 and TRBJ1-2 provide the parts outside the CDR3, is GAGVSQSPRYKVAKRGQDVALRCDPISGHVSLFWYQQALGQGPEFLTYFQNEAQLDKSGLPSDRFFAERPEGSVSTLKIQRTQQEDSAVYLCASSLAGVVNYGYTFGSGTRLTVV.

The rearrangement uses TRBV29-1 and TRBJ2-2; TRBD1 matches 7 bases. V was pared by 7 bases and J by 5 bases, with 4 bases of the junction left unmatched. In germline, CDR1 is SQVTM, CDR2 ANQGSEA. This CDR3 region has 12 residues. The CDR3 region is CSGVDRTGELFF. The CDR3 bases are TGCAGCGGCGTGGACAGGACCGGGGAGCTGTTTTTT.

The chain employs TRBV3-1 and TRBJ1-1; 8 positions agree with TRBD1. Trimming took 3 bases from V and 4 from J; bases not matched to a gene: 10. The germline CDR1 and CDR2 sequences are LGHDT and YNNKEL (reference sequence). This CDR3 region has 16 residues. CDR3 sequence: CASSQRTGYPLTEAFF. DNA of the CDR3: TGTGCCAGCAGCCAGAGGACAGGGTACCCACTCACTGAAGCTTTCTTT.

The rearrangement joins TRBV4-3 to TRBJ2-1, with D possibly called TRBD1 or TRBD2 (5 bases each). V lost 1 base and J 8 bases, leaving 15 bases between the germline ends. Germline CDR1 LGHNA, CDR2 YSLEER. CDR3 length: 15 residues. The CDR3 coding sequence is TGCGCCAGCAGCCAAGTGGCCAGGGAGTCTGATGAGCAGTTCTTC. It specifies CASSQVARESDEQFF.

The CDR3 is CASSPDRFFVGYTF. CDR3 bases: TGTGCCAGCAGCCCGGACCGCTTTTTTGTGGGCTACACCTTC. The V call is TRBV7-9, the J call TRBJ1-2; unclear D gene. CDR1 is SEHNR, CDR2 FQNEAQ, per germline (reference sequence). The CDR3 spans 14 residues. V was pared by 5 bases and J by 8 bases, with 18 bases between.

The chain couples TRBV7-3 to TRBJ2-3; D is unclear. The germline V gene encodes CDR1 SGHTA and CDR2 FQGTGA. Trimming removed 2 bases at V and 2 bases at J, with 11 bases between. The CDR3 is made up of 15 amino acids. CDR3 DNA: TGTGCCAGCAGCTTATATCTCGGAGCCACAGATACGCAGTATTTT. It translates to CASSLYLGATDTQYF. Based on the CDR3 plus reference TRBV7-3 and TRBJ2-3, the full variable domain is GAGVSQTPSNKVTEKGKYVELRCDPISGHTALYWYRQSLGQGPEFLIYFQGTGAADDSGLPNDRFFAVRPEGSVSTLKIQRTERGDSAVYLCASSLYLGATDTQYFGPGTRLTVL.

V gene TRBV10-3 combines with J gene TRBJ2-3, with D possibly matching TRBD1 (5 bases). CDR3 size: 15 residues. Trimming removed 2 bases at V and 4 bases at J, with 13 bases between. Germline loops: CDR1 ENHRY, CDR2 SYGVKD. This chain's CDR3 is CAISETTVRADTQYF. Here the CDR3 DNA reads TGTGCCATCAGTGAGACGACAGTAAGGGCAGATACGCAGTATTTT.

The chain couples TRBV11-2 to TRBJ2-3; TRBD2 matches 11 bases. Unmatched junction bases numbered 7, after V lost 7 bases and J lost 4 bases. In germline, CDR1 is SGHAT, CDR2 FQNNGV. The CDR3 sequence is 15 residues long. Here the CDR3 DNA reads TGTGCCAGCAACTTGGGACTAGCGGCCCCAGATACGCAGTATTTT. Residues: CASNLGLAAPDTQYF.

This clonotype was seen a handful of times. This rearrangement joins TRBV27 to TRBJ2-7, with unresolved D. The CDR3 has 13 amino acids. CDR1 and CDR2 from the germline V gene are MNHEY and SMNVEV (reference sequence). Between the trimmed V and J ends, which lost 4 bases and 3 bases, there was a span of 10 bases. CDR3 amino acids: CASSWRLNYEQYF. As DNA, the CDR3 is TGTGCCAGCAGTTGGCGGCTCAACTACGAGCAGTACTTC.

V is TRBV12-3 or TRBV12-4 and J is TRBJ1-1; maybe TRBD1 (5 bases). Trimming removed 8 bases at V and 0 bases at J, with 13 bases between. The CDR3 has 14 amino acids. In DNA form, the CDR3 reads TGTGCCAGCGTTGGGGCACACCTGAACACTGAAGCTTTCTTT. Translating gives CASVGAHLNTEAFF.

In its sample, this clonotype was seen a few times. This chain joins TRBV15 and TRBJ2-1, with 12 nucleotides matching TRBD2. Per germline, CDR1 LNHNV and CDR2 YYDKDF (reference sequence). V shed 4 bases, J shed 7 bases, and the junction held 8 bases outside the gene matches. The CDR3 sequence is 16 residues long. DNA for the CDR3: TGTGCCACCAGCACTCGAACTAGCGGGGGGTGGAATGAGCAGTTCTTC. Translation gives CATSTRTSGGWNEQFF.

This clonotype was seen only a few times. The genes are TRBV5-1 and TRBJ2-1; D may match TRBD1 or TRBD2 (6 bases each). The CDR3 spans 13 residues. Between the trimmed V and J ends, which lost 1 base and 7 bases, there was a span of 9 bases. Germline V gene lookup returns CDR1 SGHRS and CDR2 YFSETQ. CDR3 sequence (DNA): TGCGCCAGCAGCTTGCAGGGGAGGAATGAGCAGTTCTTC. Its protein product is CASSLQGRNEQFF.